Each of the 13 T cell receptor beta chains below was sequenced from the same sample in a study of T cell repertoires in cytomegalovirus infection. MiXCR was run by TCRdb on the reads, yielding one entry per CDR3 protein. Here the sample spans approximately 250,000 distinct CDR3 sequences, 6.5% being singletons. Sequenced sample: PBMCs. These receptors were collected from a human donor in good health (CMV status not recorded). Some clones in this sample may be carry-over from other donors' samples.

The chain links TRBV5-1 to TRBJ2-2, with D unresolved. Germline V CDR1 and CDR2: SGHRS, YFSETQ. Trimming removed 6 bases from V and 2 bases from J, with 11 bases in between. This CDR3 comprises 14 residues. The CDR3 DNA reads TGCGCCAGCACCTCCGCTGGTAACACCGGGGAGCTGTTTTTT. Translation gives CASTSAGNTGELFF.

In this sample, this clonotype turned up many times. The chain joins TRBV7-4 to TRBJ2-5; no reliable D call. The V gene lost 3 bases and the J gene lost 3 bases, with 14 bases spanning the gap. This CDR3 comprises 15 residues. Looked up from germline, CDR1 is SGHVT and CDR2 is SQSDAQ. CDR3 in DNA: TGTGCCAGCAGCTTTTACGCAGGAGCCAAAGAGACCCAGTACTTC. Amino acids: CASSFYAGAKETQYF.

This clonotype was seen repeatedly, ten times or more. The chain has TRBV6-2 or TRBV6-3 and TRBJ2-3, with D possibly being TRBD1 (6 bases). Looked up from germline, CDR1 is MNHEY and CDR2 is SVGEGT. Trimming left V 2 bases short and J 3 bases short, with 18 bases between. This CDR3 has 17 residues. DNA of the CDR3: TGTGCCAGCAGTTACAACGGGTTCGGCAGGGGAACAGATACGCAGTATTTT. Amino acid sequence: CASSYNGFGRGTDTQYF.

This clonotype was seen many times. The J gene is TRBJ2-4, the V gene TRBV4-1, with D hard to call. The V gene's germline CDR1 is MGHRA and CDR2 YSYEKL. The CDR3 is made up of 15 amino acids. V shed 0 bases and J shed 8 bases, with 14 bases lying between them. The chain's CDR3 is CASSQDLGERYIQYF. CDR3 nucleotides: TGCGCCAGCAGCCAAGATTTAGGCGAAAGATACATTCAGTACTTC.

The chain links TRBV12-3 or TRBV12-4 to TRBJ1-5, with D maybe TRBD1 (5 bases). The V gene lost 7 bases and the J gene lost 4 bases, with 11 bases spanning the gap. The CDR3 contains 13 residues. The CDR3 DNA sequence: TGTGCCAGCAAATTGGGGGGGAATCAGCCCCAGCATTTT. Amino acids: CASKLGGNQPQHF.

The chain uses TRBV28 and TRBJ2-4; no definite D call. The CDR3 consists of 14 residues. Germline V CDR1 and CDR2: MDHEN, SYDVKM. V gave up 8 bases and J gave up 0 bases, with 11 bases separating them. In nucleotides, the CDR3 is TGTGCCAGCGAAACTACGGTAGCCAAAAACATTCAGTACTTC. Its protein is CASETTVAKNIQYF. Drawing the rest from reference TRBV28 and TRBJ2-4, the complete variable domain is DVKVTQSSRYLVKRTGEKVFLECVQDMDHENMFWYRQDPGLGLRLIYFSYDVKMKEKGDIPEGYSVSREKKERFSLILESASTNQTSMYLCASETTVAKNIQYFGAGTRLSVL.

In its sample, this clonotype was seen many times. This chain connects TRBV7-3 to TRBJ2-1; the match to TRBD2 covers 9 bases. CDR1 is SGHTA, CDR2 FQGTGA, per germline. This CDR3 has 15 amino acids. V lost 8 bases and J lost 10; bases outside the gene matches: 15. CDR3 loop: CASAPRLAGRKEQFF. CDR3 coding DNA: TGTGCCAGCGCGCCAAGGCTAGCGGGGAGAAAGGAGCAGTTCTTC.

This clonotype was found many times. DNA of the CDR3: TGTGCCAGCAGTATTCGACAGGGCGCAAATCAGCCCCAGCATTTT. It specifies CASSIRQGANQPQHF. This chain uses TRBV6-1 with TRBJ1-5; the match to TRBD1 covers 7 bases. J lost 4 bases, V lost 5 bases, and 8 bases had no gene match. Per the germline V gene, CDR1 is MNHNS and CDR2 is SASEGT. This CDR3 region has 15 residues.

V gene TRBV3-1 combines with J gene TRBJ2-6; 7 bases agree with TRBD1. The length of the CDR3 is 16 residues. The germline V gene has CDR1 LGHDT and CDR2 YNNKEL (reference sequence). The V and J ends lost 3 bases and 8 bases, in that order; junction bases with no gene match: 10. The CDR3 sequence is CASSQQTGSGPNVLTF. The DNA for the CDR3 is TGTGCCAGCAGCCAGCAGACAGGGTCCGGGCCCAACGTCCTGACTTTC.

This clonotype was found many times. The chain recombines TRBV5-6 with TRBJ1-5; D call uncertain. The CDR3 is 12 residues long. Trimming removed 0 bases at V and 10 bases at J, with 8 bases between. Germline V lookup: CDR1 SGHDT, CDR2 YYEEEE. Here the CDR3 reads CASSLGIEPQHF. The CDR3 bases are TGTGCCAGCAGCTTGGGAATTGAACCCCAGCATTTT.

This clonotype was observed a handful of times. The rearrangement uses TRBV7-2 and TRBJ2-1; no definite D call. The germline CDR1 and CDR2 sequences are SGHTA and FQGNSA. V shed 2 bases and J shed 4 bases, with 18 bases lying between them. CDR3 length: 17 residues. The CDR3 bases are TGTGCCAGCAGCTTATACTCGGTGGGCCCGGTGTACAATGAGCAGTTCTTC. The encoded protein is CASSLYSVGPVYNEQFF.

This clonotype was found many times. The chain combines TRBV27 with TRBJ1-2; 7 nucleotides align to TRBD1. Trimming took 6 bases from V and 4 from J; bases not matched to a gene: 8. This CDR3 comprises 14 residues. Germline V lookup: CDR1 MNHEY, CDR2 SMNVEV (reference sequence). Written as DNA, the CDR3 is TGTGCCAGCAGGGAATGGGACAGCAGCTATGGCTACACCTTC. Translation gives CASREWDSSYGYTF.

Note on this clonotype: Just one base apart from a much larger clone, this may be a read error. The chain is built from TRBV6-2 or TRBV6-3 and TRBJ2-3; TRBD1 agrees at 8 bases. This CDR3 has 17 amino acids. Germline V gives CDR1 MNHEY, CDR2 SVGEGT. CDR3 sequence (DNA): TGTGCCAGCAGTCTCCGCACCGGGACAGGAGGCACAGATTCGCAGTATTTT. Protein product: CASSLRTGTGGTDSQYF.